The 3 T cell receptor beta chains listed next were all sequenced from one sample in a study of T-cell memory formation after mild COVID-19. TCRdb re-analysed the 5' RACE reads in MiXCR, keeping a single row per CDR3 protein. Altogether 350,000 to 500,000 distinct CDR3 sequences are present, 15% to 20% being singletons, with the ten largest covering 20% to 25%. The material sequenced was PBMCs or a T cell subset sorted from them (not recorded which). All receptors derive from a man between 18 and 35 years old who had mild COVID-19 (a few samples of this study predate the infection). Cell type and time point are not known.

This clonotype was seen a few times. The chain uses TRBV5-1 and TRBJ2-4; D uncertain. Per germline, CDR1 SGHRS and CDR2 YFSETQ. V lost 0 bases to trimming and J lost 0 bases, with 7 bases between them. This CDR3 is built from 15 residues. CDR3 residues: CASSLESVAKNIQYF. The CDR3 DNA sequence: TGCGCCAGCAGCTTGGAGTCAGTAGCCAAAAACATTCAGTACTTC.

The chain combines TRBV7-9 with TRBJ2-7; 8 bases line up with TRBD1. CDR1 and CDR2 from the germline V gene are SEHNR and FQNEAQ (reference sequence). CDR3 length: 14 residues. V lost 4 bases, J lost 9 bases, and 11 bases stayed unmatched. The CDR3 is CASSSRDRRGMQYF. In DNA form, the CDR3 reads TGTGCCAGCAGCTCCCGGGACAGGAGGGGTATGCAGTACTTC.

This clonotype was seen a few times. The chain has TRBV20-1 and TRBJ1-5; tentatively, D is TRBD1 (5 bases). Trimming shortened V by 3 bases and J by 4 bases, and 13 bases separated the two germline ends. CDR1 and CDR2 (germline): DFQATT, SNEGSKA (reference sequence). The CDR3 has 14 amino acids. The CDR3 spells CSASKGIANQPQHF. For the CDR3, the DNA is TGCAGTGCTAGCAAGGGGATAGCAAATCAGCCCCAGCATTTT.